This TCR beta chain was found in a study of radiotherapy plus CTLA-4 blockade in lung cancer. Profiled with immunoSEQ multiplex PCR; TCRdb holds only in-frame clones, not every one. The table records just over 60,000 clones, about 80% of them present only once. The germline V gene encodes CDR1 SGHNT and CDR2 YENEEA. Trimming cost V 0 bases and J 8 bases, with 14 bases left between them. This CDR3 comprises 15 residues. V is TRBV11-3 and J is TRBJ2-1; D ambiguous. The starting material was peripheral blood, obtained from a patient treated with radiotherapy plus ipilimumab. This clonotype was obtained from a human donor with non-small cell lung cancer who had a complete response to radiotherapy plus ipilimumab. The CDR3 DNA reads as TGTGCCAGCAGCTTAGATGGCAGGCTAAACCATGAGCAGTTCTTC. This encodes CASSLDGRLNHEQFF.